The 28 T cell receptor beta chains reported below all come from one sample, sequenced in a study of PD-1 blockade in classical Hodgkin lymphoma. Profiling relied on immunoSEQ multiplex PCR, and the TCRdb table lists in-frame clones only, not all of them. The table has more than 85,000 clones, roughly 87% seen once; the top ten hold under 20%. Time point in this sample: cycle 4 day 1 (C4D1), after five to seven weeks of nivolumab. Autologous stem cell transplantation was followed by relapse in every patient, and brentuximab vedotin exposure varied. The input for sequencing was peripheral blood mononuclear cells (PBMCs), taken before the fourth cycle of nivolumab. The receptors were sampled from a human donor with classical Hodgkin lymphoma.

This chain connects TRBV9 to TRBJ2-1, with 7 bases identical to TRBD2. V lost 3 bases and J lost 5; bases outside the gene matches: 5. CDR3 length: 14 amino acids. Germline values: CDR1 SGDLS, CDR2 YYNGEE. The CDR3 DNA follows: TGTGCCAGCAGCGGCACTAGCGCCGACAATGAGCAGTTCTTC. Its protein product is CASSGTSADNEQFF. The whole variable domain, remainder taken from reference TRBV9 and TRBJ2-1, is DSGVTQTPKHLITATGQRVTLRCSPRSGDLSVYWYQQSLDQGLQFLIQYYNGEERAKGNILERFSAQQFPDLHSELNLSSLELGDSALYFCASSGTSADNEQFFGPGTRLTVL.

CDR3 sequence reads: CASSQSYPAGTYNEQFF. In nucleotides, the CDR3 is TGCGCCAGCAGCCAAAGCTACCCAGCGGGAACCTACAATGAGCAGTTCTTC. The J gene is TRBJ2-1, the V gene TRBV4-3; 7 positions match TRBD2. Germline V gene data show CDR1 as LGHNA and CDR2 as YSLEER. V was pared by 2 bases and J by 2 bases, with 9 bases of the junction left unmatched. This CDR3 is built from 17 residues.

The chain links TRBV28 to TRBJ1-1, with 8 bases fitting TRBD1. Per the germline V gene, CDR1 is MDHEN and CDR2 is SYDVKM. V trimming: 1 base; J trimming: 5 bases; junction bases outside the gene matches: 15. The CDR3 totals 18 residues. CDR3 in amino acids: CASSLSLTGVGEGTEAFF. CDR3 nucleotides: TGTGCCAGCAGTTTATCTCTGACAGGGGTAGGGGAAGGTACTGAAGCTTTCTTT. The full variable domain, its missing parts supplied by reference TRBV28 and TRBJ1-1, is DVKVTQSSRYLVKRTGEKVFLECVQDMDHENMFWYRQDPGLGLRLIYFSYDVKMKEKGDIPEGYSVSREKKERFSLILESASTNQTSMYLCASSLSLTGVGEGTEAFFGQGTRLTVV.

The chain links TRBV25-1 to TRBJ2-3, with D tentatively TRBD1 (6 bases). The CDR3 covers 15 residues. The V gene lost 3 bases and the J gene lost 4 bases, with 14 bases spanning the gap. From germline, CDR1 is MGHDK and CDR2 SYGVNS. CDR3 protein: CASSDPRQVADTQYF. The CDR3 coding sequence is TGTGCCAGCAGTGACCCAAGACAGGTTGCAGATACGCAGTATTTT.

The V call is TRBV2, the J call TRBJ2-4; 7 positions agree with TRBD1. V dropped 7 bases and J dropped 1; count of bases not matched to a gene: 10. CDR1 and CDR2 (germline): SNHLY, FYNNEI. The CDR3 extends over 16 amino acids. The CDR3 protein is CASTPGIQGAKNIQYF. The CDR3 DNA reads as TGTGCCAGCACCCCGGGGATACAGGGGGCCAAAAACATTCAGTACTTC.

V and J are TRBV28 and TRBJ2-3, with 8 bases lining up with TRBD2. With V trimmed by 4 bases and J by 4 bases, 13 bases remained unmatched. There are 17 residues in the CDR3. CDR1 is MDHEN, CDR2 SYDVKM, per germline. The CDR3 protein is CASSWNQLAAGADTQYF. The CDR3 DNA reads TGTGCCAGCAGTTGGAATCAACTAGCGGCAGGGGCAGATACGCAGTATTTT.

The chain uses TRBV2 and TRBJ1-1, with D possibly matching TRBD1 (5 bases). The germline CDR1 and CDR2 sequences are SNHLY and FYNNEI. CDR3 length equals 13 residues. V was cut by 4 bases and J by 10 bases, with 16 bases left in between. The CDR3, as DNA: TGTGCCAGCAGTGGCCGGGGGAAAACGTCAGCTTTCTTT. Translated: CASSGRGKTSAFF.

The chain joins TRBV2 to TRBJ1-2; D might be TRBD1 (6 bases). The CDR3 contains 12 residues. Trimming pared 7 bases from V and 8 bases from J, leaving 14 bases between. Germline V gives CDR1 SNHLY, CDR2 FYNNEI. The CDR3 region has the DNA TGTGCCAGCAAACAACAGGGCGGGGGCTACACCTTC. Residues: CASKQQGGGYTF.

The gene calls are TRBV5-5 and TRBJ2-5; 8 bases are a match to TRBD2. This CDR3 has 14 residues. Germline V gene lookup returns CDR1 SGHKS and CDR2 YYEKEE (reference sequence). Unmatched junction bases numbered 1, after V lost 0 bases and J lost 3 bases. CDR3 DNA sequence: TGTGCCAGCAGCTTGGAACTAGCGGAAGAGACCCAGTACTTC. This codes for CASSLELAEETQYF.

The sample holds one count of this clone. The chain employs TRBV30 and TRBJ1-1; D is uncertain. The ends were cut back, 3 bases at V and 6 bases at J, with 8 bases in the middle. The CDR3 is 11 residues long. Germline values: CDR1 GTSNPN, CDR2 SVGIG (reference sequence). CDR3 DNA: TGTGCCTGGAGGGGCCGGTCTGAAGCTTTCTTT. Translation: CAWRGRSEAFF.

This clone was recorded a few times. This chain connects TRBV19 to TRBJ1-1; no definite D call. Germline V gives CDR1 LNHDA, CDR2 SQIVND (reference sequence). V was trimmed by 10 bases and J by 7 bases, leaving 31 bases between them. The CDR3 contains 17 residues. The CDR3 nucleotides read TGTGCCACCCTAACATCGGCGGGGAGGTCGTTCCCCAATGAAGCTTTCTTT. Its translation: CATLTSAGRSFPNEAFF.

The chain joins TRBV28 to TRBJ2-2, with a possible D match to TRBD1 (7 bases). The CDR3 sequence is 16 residues long. The germline CDR1 and CDR2 sequences are MDHEN and SYDVKM. The V end was cut by 11 bases, the J end by 0 bases, with 19 bases between. This CDR3 reads CAVRRQGGTNTGELFF. CDR3 bases: TGTGCCGTACGAAGACAGGGCGGGACGAACACCGGGGAGCTGTTTTTT.

The chain is built from TRBV28 and TRBJ1-4, with D possibly being TRBD1 (6 bases). With 1 base removed from V and 8 bases from J, the gap between germline ends came to 17 bases. This CDR3 comprises 16 residues. The germline CDR1 and CDR2 sequences are MDHEN and SYDVKM. The CDR3 DNA reads as TGTGCCAGCAGTTTATCCTCCGCCGGGGGCTTAGAAAAACTGTTTTTT. Residues: CASSLSSAGGLEKLFF.

DNA of the CDR3: TGTGCCAGTAGTGGGGGTAGCGGCCTATACAATGAGCAGTTCTTC. Translating it yields CASSGGSGLYNEQFF. This chain connects TRBV19 to TRBJ2-1, with TRBD2 as a possible D gene (6 bases). There are 15 residues in the CDR3. Germline V gene sequence: CDR1 LNHDA, CDR2 SQIVND (reference sequence). Trimming stripped 5 bases from V and 4 bases from J, with 15 bases between.

This chain uses TRBV7-6 with TRBJ1-3, with D possibly TRBD1 on 6 matching bases. V lost 5 bases to trimming and J lost 0 bases, with 14 bases between them. This CDR3 spans 16 amino acids. CDR1 is SGHVS, CDR2 FNYEAQ, per germline. CDR3 sequence reads: CASSPRGTSSGNTIYF. Here the CDR3 DNA reads TGTGCCAGCAGCCCTAGAGGGACAAGCTCTGGAAACACCATATATTTT.

V gene TRBV18 combines with J gene TRBJ1-2, with D perhaps TRBD1 (5 bases). This CDR3 has 13 residues. Deletions cut 3 bases from V and 8 bases from J, with 13 bases between. Germline loops: CDR1 KGHSH, CDR2 LQKENI. The CDR3 nucleotides read TGTGCCAGCTCACCCGAACAGGAACACGGCTACACCTTC. Translating it yields CASSPEQEHGYTF.

J is TRBJ2-7 and V is TRBV23-1; a weak D match, TRBD1 (6 bases). TRBV23-1 is an open reading frame whose function is uncertain. Deletions cut 8 bases from V and 0 bases from J, with 17 bases between. The CDR3 covers 15 residues. DNA for the CDR3: TGCGCCAGCGGTCTACCGGACAGCCCCTCCTACGAGCAGTACTTC. Translating gives CASGLPDSPSYEQYF.

The J gene is TRBJ1-4, the V gene TRBV5-6; D not certain. V gave up 0 bases and J gave up 4 bases, with 16 bases separating them. This CDR3 is 17 amino acids long. CDR1 and CDR2 from the germline V gene are SGHDT and YYEEEE. CDR3 amino acids: CASSLAKMGSLNEKLFF. CDR3 nucleotides: TGTGCCAGCAGCTTGGCCAAGATGGGGAGCCTTAATGAAAAACTGTTTTTT.

V gene TRBV4-1 combines with J gene TRBJ2-1; 8 positions agree with TRBD1. CDR3 length: 15 residues. Unmatched junction bases numbered 9, after V lost 2 bases and J lost 9 bases. Per the germline V gene, CDR1 is MGHRA and CDR2 is YSYEKL. The CDR3 reads CASSQSQGARSEQFF. CDR3 coding DNA: TGCGCCAGCAGCCAAAGCCAGGGGGCGCGAAGTGAGCAGTTCTTC.

The chain is built from TRBV6-5 and TRBJ1-1, with D possibly being TRBD1 (5 bases). The CDR3 is 15 residues long. Germline V lookup: CDR1 MNHEY, CDR2 SVGAGI. Trimming removed 0 bases from V and 4 bases from J, with 12 bases in between. CDR3 DNA sequence: TGTGCCAGCAGTTACTCGGCAGGGACGAGCACTGAAGCTTTCTTT. As protein: CASSYSAGTSTEAFF.

This chain joins TRBV4-2 and TRBJ1-5; weak D call: TRBD1 (5 bases). This CDR3 is built from 14 residues. Trimming took 6 bases from V and 5 from J, leaving 14 bases between them. Germline V lookup: CDR1 LGHNA, CDR2 YNFKEQ. The CDR3 nucleotides are TGTGCCAGCAGTGACGGGGGAAGACATCAGCCCCAGCATTTT. Its protein product is CASSDGGRHQPQHF.

The V call is TRBV28, the J call TRBJ1-1; unclear D gene. CDR3 length: 13 residues. Germline V gene lookup returns CDR1 MDHEN and CDR2 SYDVKM. The V end lost 2 bases, the J end lost 1 base, and 5 bases lay between the germline ends. The CDR3 loop reads CASSLDWNTEAFF. As DNA, the CDR3 is TGTGCCAGCAGTTTAGATTGGAACACTGAAGCTTTCTTT.

The chain is built from TRBV5-6 and TRBJ1-1, with 10 bases identical to TRBD1. V gave up 3 bases and J gave up 7 bases; unmatched junction bases: 6. The V gene's germline CDR1 is SGHDT and CDR2 YYEEEE. This CDR3 has 14 amino acids. CDR3 DNA sequence: TGTGCCAGCAGCTGGAGACAGGGGGCATATGAAGCTTTCTTT. It translates to CASSWRQGAYEAFF.

The V gene is TRBV5-1, the J gene TRBJ2-6; no firm D call. The germline V and J ends were trimmed by 4 bases and 0 bases, with 8 bases remaining between them. The CDR3 loop spans 15 amino acids. Germline V CDR1 and CDR2: SGHRS, YFSETQ. The CDR3 loop reads CASSIGSSGANVLTF. For the CDR3, the DNA is TGCGCCAGCAGCATCGGGTCCTCTGGGGCCAACGTCCTGACTTTC.

The chain uses TRBV11-2 and TRBJ2-1, with TRBD2 identical over 8 bases. The CDR3 contains 16 residues. Germline CDR1 is SGHAT and CDR2 is FQNNGV. The J segment lost 6 bases and the V segment lost 5 bases, leaving 12 bases of the junction unmatched. The CDR3 DNA reads as TGTGCCAGCAGCGTTAGCGGGGCACCTCCTGGCAATGAGCAGTTCTTC. This sequence encodes CASSVSGAPPGNEQFF.

This clone was counted only a few times. The CDR3 sequence is CASSAGGENTEAFF. CDR3 nucleotide sequence: TGTGCCAGCAGCGCAGGGGGCGAGAACACTGAAGCTTTCTTT. V gene TRBV6-1 combines with J gene TRBJ1-1, with 8 positions matching TRBD1. The CDR3 length is 14 residues. CDR1 is MNHNS and CDR2 is SASEGT in the germline V gene. V lost 6 bases and J lost 1; bases outside the gene matches: 4.

The chain recombines TRBV30 with TRBJ2-3; 10 bases line up with TRBD2. Germline V gene lookup returns CDR1 GTSNPN and CDR2 SVGIG (reference sequence). With V trimmed by 3 bases and J by 2 bases, 5 bases remained unmatched. The CDR3 sequence is 15 residues long. The CDR3 bases are TGTGCCTGGAGCGTACTAGCGGGACCCACAGATACGCAGTATTTT. Encoded protein: CAWSVLAGPTDTQYF.

V and J are TRBV21-1 and TRBJ1-5. TRBV21-1 is a pseudogene. The CDR3 is 18 amino acids. In DNA form, the CDR3 reads TGTGCCAGCAGCAAAGTGTGGGAATCAGCCCCTCGTTCTCAGCCCCAGCATTTT. It yields the protein CASSKVWESAPRSQPQHF.